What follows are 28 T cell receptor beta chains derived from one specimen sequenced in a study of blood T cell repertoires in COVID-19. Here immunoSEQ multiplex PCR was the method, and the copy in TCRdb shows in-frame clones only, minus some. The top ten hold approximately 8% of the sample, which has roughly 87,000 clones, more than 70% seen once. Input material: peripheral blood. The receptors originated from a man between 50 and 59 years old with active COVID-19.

CDR3 protein: CASSPRVYNEQFF. In nucleotides, the CDR3 is TGCGCCAGCAGTCCGAGGGTGTACAATGAGCAGTTCTTC. This rearrangement joins TRBV23-1 to TRBJ2-1; possible D gene TRBD2, 5 bases. TRBV23-1 is known as an ORF, though its function is uncertain. Trimming removed 4 bases from V and 4 bases from J, with 8 bases in between. This CDR3 has 13 amino acids.

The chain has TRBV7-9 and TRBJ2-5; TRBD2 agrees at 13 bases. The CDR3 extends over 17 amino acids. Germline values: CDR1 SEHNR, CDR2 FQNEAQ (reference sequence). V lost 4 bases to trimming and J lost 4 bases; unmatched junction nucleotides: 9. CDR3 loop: CASSSGLAGVVGETQYF. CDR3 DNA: TGTGCCAGCAGCTCTGGACTAGCGGGAGTAGTTGGAGAGACCCAGTACTTC.

This CDR3 is CASSSLWRGRSPLHF. CDR3 nucleotides: TGTGCCAGCAGTTCCCTCTGGCGGGGGCGGTCACCCCTCCACTTT. This chain joins TRBV3-1 (or the pseudogene TRBV3-2) and TRBJ1-6; D is perhaps TRBD1 (6 bases). CDR1 is LGHDT, CDR2 YNNKEL, per germline (reference sequence). V was shortened by 6 bases and J by 10 bases, with 19 bases between the two germline ends. This CDR3 region has 15 residues.

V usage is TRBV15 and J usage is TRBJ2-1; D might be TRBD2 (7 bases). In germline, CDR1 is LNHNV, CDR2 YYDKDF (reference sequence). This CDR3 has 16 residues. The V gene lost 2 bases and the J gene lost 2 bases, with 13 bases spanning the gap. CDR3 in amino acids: CATSRPGEGAYNEQFF. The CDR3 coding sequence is TGTGCCACCAGCAGACCCGGGGAGGGGGCCTACAATGAGCAGTTCTTC.

The CDR3 DNA sequence: TGTGCCAGCAGCGTATCCACTCCTAATGAAAAACTGTTTTTT. Protein: CASSVSTPNEKLFF. The chain links TRBV9 to TRBJ1-4; D gene unclear. V lost 1 base and J 3 bases, leaving 7 bases between the germline ends. CDR3 length equals 14 residues. Germline V gene data show CDR1 as SGDLS and CDR2 as YYNGEE.

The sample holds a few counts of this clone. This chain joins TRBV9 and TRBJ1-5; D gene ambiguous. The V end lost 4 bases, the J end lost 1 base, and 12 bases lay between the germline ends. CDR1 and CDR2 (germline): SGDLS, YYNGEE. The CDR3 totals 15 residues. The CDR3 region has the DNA TGTGCCAGCAGCCTAGGAGGAGCCAGCAATCAGCCCCAGCATTTT. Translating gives CASSLGGASNQPQHF.

CDR3 coding DNA: TGTGCCAGCATCCTAGGGGGATGGGGCACTGAAGCTTTCTTT. It translates to CASILGGWGTEAFF. This chain connects TRBV27 to TRBJ1-1; D might be TRBD1 (6 bases). V lost 7 bases and J lost 4, with 16 bases in between. Germline V gene data show CDR1 as MNHEY and CDR2 as SMNVEV (reference sequence). This CDR3 is built from 14 residues.

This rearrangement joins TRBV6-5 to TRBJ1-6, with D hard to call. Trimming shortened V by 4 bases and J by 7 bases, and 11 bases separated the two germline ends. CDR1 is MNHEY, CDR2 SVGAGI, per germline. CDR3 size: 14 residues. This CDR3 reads CASSSTVGNSPLHF. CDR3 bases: TGTGCCAGCAGTTCCACAGTAGGCAATTCACCCCTCCACTTT.

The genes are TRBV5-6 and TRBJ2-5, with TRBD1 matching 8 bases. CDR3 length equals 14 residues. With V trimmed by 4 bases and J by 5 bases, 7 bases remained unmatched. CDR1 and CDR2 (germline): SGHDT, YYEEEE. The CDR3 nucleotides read TGTGCCAGCAGCGCCGGGACAGGCGGCGAGACCCAGTACTTC. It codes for CASSAGTGGETQYF.

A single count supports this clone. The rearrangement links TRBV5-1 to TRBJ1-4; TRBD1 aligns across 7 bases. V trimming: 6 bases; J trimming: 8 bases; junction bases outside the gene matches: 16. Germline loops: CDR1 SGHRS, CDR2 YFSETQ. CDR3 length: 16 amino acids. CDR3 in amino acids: CASTDPGRTGSEKLFF. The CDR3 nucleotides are TGCGCCAGCACAGACCCGGGAAGGACAGGTAGCGAAAAACTGTTTTTT.

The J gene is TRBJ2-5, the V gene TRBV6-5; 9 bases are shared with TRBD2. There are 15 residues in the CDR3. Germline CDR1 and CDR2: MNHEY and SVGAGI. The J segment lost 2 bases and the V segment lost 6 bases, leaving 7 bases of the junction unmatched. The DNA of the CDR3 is TGTGCCAGCAGCCGTAGCGGGGGAAGTCAAGAGACCCAGTACTTC. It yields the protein CASSRSGGSQETQYF.

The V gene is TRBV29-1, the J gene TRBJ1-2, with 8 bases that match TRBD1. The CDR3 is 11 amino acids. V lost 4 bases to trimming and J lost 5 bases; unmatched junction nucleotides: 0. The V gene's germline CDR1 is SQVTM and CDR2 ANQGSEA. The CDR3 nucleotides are TGCAGCGTTGGACAGGGGTATGGCTACACCTTC. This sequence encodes CSVGQGYGYTF.

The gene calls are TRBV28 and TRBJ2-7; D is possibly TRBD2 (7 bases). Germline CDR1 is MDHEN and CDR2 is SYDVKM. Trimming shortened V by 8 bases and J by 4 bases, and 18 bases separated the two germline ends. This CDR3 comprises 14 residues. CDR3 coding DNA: TGTGCCAGCCTTGGGGGGGCCCCCTCGTACGAGCAGTACTTC. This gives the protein CASLGGAPSYEQYF.

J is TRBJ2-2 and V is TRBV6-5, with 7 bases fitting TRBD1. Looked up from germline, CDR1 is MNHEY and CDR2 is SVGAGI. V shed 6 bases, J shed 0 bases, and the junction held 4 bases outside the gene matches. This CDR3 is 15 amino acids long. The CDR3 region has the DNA TGTGCCAGCAGAGCCGGGACAGCGAACACCGGGGAGCTGTTTTTT. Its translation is CASRAGTANTGELFF.

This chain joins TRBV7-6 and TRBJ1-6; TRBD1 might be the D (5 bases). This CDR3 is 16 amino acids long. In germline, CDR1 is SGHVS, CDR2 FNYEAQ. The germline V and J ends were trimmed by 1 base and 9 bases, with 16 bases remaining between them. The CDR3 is CASSLGPRVATSPLHF. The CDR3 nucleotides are TGTGCCAGCAGCTTAGGGCCCAGGGTTGCCACTTCACCCCTCCACTTT.

CDR3 region: CASSYMGQGYQPQHF. CDR3 bases: TGTGCCAGCAGTTACATGGGACAGGGATATCAGCCCCAGCATTTT. This sequence joins TRBV6-6 and TRBJ1-5; TRBD1 agrees at 9 bases. V shed 2 bases, J shed 5 bases, and the junction held 4 bases outside the gene matches. Germline V lookup: CDR1 MNHNY, CDR2 SVGAGI (reference sequence). This CDR3 has 15 residues.

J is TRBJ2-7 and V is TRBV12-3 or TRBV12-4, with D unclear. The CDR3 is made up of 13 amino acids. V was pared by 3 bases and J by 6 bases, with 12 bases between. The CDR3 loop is CASSLRHSPEQYF. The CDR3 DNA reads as TGTGCCAGCAGTTTGAGACATTCTCCCGAGCAGTACTTC.

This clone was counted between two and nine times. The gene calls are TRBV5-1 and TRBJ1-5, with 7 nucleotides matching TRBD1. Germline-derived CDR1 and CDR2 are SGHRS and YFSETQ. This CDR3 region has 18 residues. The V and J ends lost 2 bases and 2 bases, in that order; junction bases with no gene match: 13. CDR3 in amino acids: CASSFGPMGDRGNQPQHF. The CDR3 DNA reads TGCGCCAGCAGCTTTGGACCCATGGGGGACAGAGGCAATCAGCCCCAGCATTTT.

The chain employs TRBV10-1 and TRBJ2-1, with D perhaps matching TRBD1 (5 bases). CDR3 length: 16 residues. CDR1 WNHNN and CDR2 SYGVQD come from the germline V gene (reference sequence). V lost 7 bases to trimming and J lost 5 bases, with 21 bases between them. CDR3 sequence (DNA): TGCGCCAGCATCCTGCGCCCGAACAGGCAAGACAATGAGCAGTTCTTC. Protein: CASILRPNRQDNEQFF.

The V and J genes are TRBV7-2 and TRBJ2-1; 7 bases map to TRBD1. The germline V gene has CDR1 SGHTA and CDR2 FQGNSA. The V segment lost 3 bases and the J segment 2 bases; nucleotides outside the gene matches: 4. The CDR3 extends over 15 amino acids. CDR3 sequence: CASSFRQGPYNEQFF. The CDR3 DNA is TGTGCCAGCAGCTTTCGACAGGGACCCTACAATGAGCAGTTCTTC.

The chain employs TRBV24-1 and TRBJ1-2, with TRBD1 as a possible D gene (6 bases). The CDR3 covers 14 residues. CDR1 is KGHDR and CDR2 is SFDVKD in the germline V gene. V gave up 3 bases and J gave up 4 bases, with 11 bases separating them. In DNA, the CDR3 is TGTGCCACCAGTGATCCCACAGGGAGCTATGGCTACACCTTC. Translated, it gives CATSDPTGSYGYTF.

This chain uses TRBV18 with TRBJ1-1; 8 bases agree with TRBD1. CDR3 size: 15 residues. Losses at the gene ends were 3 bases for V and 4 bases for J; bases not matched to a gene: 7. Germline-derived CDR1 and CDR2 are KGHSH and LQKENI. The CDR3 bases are TGTGCCAGCTCACCCCAGGGACAGGCGTTCACTGAAGCTTTCTTT. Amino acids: CASSPQGQAFTEAFF.

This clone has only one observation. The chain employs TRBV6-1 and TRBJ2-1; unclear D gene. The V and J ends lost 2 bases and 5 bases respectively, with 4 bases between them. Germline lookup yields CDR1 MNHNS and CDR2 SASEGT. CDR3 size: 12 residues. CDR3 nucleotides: TGTGCCAGCAGTGAACAGGACAATGAGCAGTTCTTC. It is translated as CASSEQDNEQFF.

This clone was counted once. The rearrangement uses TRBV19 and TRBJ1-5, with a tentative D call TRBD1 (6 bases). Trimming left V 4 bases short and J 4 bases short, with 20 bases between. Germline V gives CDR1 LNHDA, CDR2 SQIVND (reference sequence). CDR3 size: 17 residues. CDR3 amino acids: CASSTQEGGFGNQPQHF. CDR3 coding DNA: TGTGCCAGTAGTACCCAGGAAGGGGGTTTCGGGAATCAGCCCCAGCATTTT.

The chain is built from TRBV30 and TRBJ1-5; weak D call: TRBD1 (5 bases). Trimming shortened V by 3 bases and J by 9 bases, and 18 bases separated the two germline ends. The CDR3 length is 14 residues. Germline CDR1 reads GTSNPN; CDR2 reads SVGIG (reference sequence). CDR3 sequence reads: CAWRERDSMRPQHF. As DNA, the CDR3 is TGTGCCTGGAGGGAGAGAGACAGTATGCGGCCCCAGCATTTT. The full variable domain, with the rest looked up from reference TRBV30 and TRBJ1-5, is SQTIHQWPATLVQPVGSPLSLECTVEGTSNPNLYWYRQAAGRGLQLLFYSVGIGQISSEVPQNLSASRPQDRQFILSSKKLLLSDSGFYLCAWRERDSMRPQHFGDGTRLSIL.

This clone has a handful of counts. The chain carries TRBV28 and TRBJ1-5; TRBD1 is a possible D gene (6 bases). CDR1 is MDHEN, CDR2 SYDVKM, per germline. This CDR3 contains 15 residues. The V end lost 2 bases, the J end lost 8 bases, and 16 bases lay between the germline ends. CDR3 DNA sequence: TGTGCCAGCAGTTTACCAGGGGCGAGATCAGAGCCCCAGCATTTT. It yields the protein CASSLPGARSEPQHF.

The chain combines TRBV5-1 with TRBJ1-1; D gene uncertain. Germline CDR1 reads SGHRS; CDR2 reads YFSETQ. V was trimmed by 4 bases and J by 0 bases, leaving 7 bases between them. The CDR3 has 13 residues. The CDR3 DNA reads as TGCGCCAGCAGCCTAAGTATGAACACTGAAGCTTTCTTT. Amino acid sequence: CASSLSMNTEAFF. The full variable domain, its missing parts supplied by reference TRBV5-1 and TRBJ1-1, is KAGVTQTPRYLIKTRGQQVTLSCSPISGHRSVSWYQQTPGQGLQFLFEYFSETQRNKGNFPGRFSGRQFSNSRSEMNVSTLELGDSALYLCASSLSMNTEAFFGQGTRLTVV.

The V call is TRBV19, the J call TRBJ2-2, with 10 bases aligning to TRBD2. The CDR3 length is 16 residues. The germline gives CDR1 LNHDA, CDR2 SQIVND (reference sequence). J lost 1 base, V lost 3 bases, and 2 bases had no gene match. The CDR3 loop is CASSIASGRNTGELFF. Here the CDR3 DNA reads TGTGCCAGTAGTATCGCTAGCGGGAGGAACACCGGGGAGCTGTTTTTT. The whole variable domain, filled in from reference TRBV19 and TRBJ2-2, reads DGGITQSPKYLFRKEGQNVTLSCEQNLNHDAMYWYRQDPGQGLRLIYYSQIVNDFQKGDIAEGYSVSREKKESFPLTVTSAQKNPTAFYLCASSIASGRNTGELFFGEGSRLTVL.